The subject of this entry is one T cell receptor beta chain. These data belong to a study of cytomegalovirus exposure and HLA in healthy donors. Primers: 60 Vbeta forward and 13 Jbeta reverse. TCRdb's copy holds only in-frame clones and misses some; the assay was immunoSEQ multiplex PCR. The sample yields 75,000 to 100,000 clones, approximately 72% seen once. Sequenced input: PBMCs. The sequence came from a female donor in good health and CMV-seropositive.

The CDR3, as DNA: TGTGCCACCGGGGCTAGCGGGAGCAACGAGCAGTACTTC. It specifies CATGASGSNEQYF. V usage is TRBV7-9 and J usage is TRBJ2-7; 10 bases align to TRBD2. Germline V gene sequence: CDR1 SEHNR, CDR2 FQNEAQ (reference sequence). After removal of 10 bases from V and 5 bases from J, the junction contained 8 bases not matched to a gene. The CDR3 length is 13 residues.